The T cell receptor (beta chain) described here comes from a study of cytomegalovirus exposure and HLA in healthy donors. Study-level results: The number of N-insertions in an Asian-associated ancestry cluster was reportedly below the approximately 700-donor mean in a later analysis.

The CDR3 extends over 16 amino acids. The V gene end was trimmed by 1 base and the J gene end by 7 bases; junction bases not matched to a gene: 12. Germline V gives CDR1 SGHKS, CDR2 YYEKEE (reference sequence). Worth noting for this clone: Antigen: not known.

Each donor was nominally healthy when sampled (though unrecorded immune exposures were likely). The PCR made use of 60 Vbeta and 13 Jbeta primers. Sequencing used immunoSEQ multiplex PCR; TCRdb keeps in-frame clones, though not all of them. The sample lists 180,000 or so clones, about four fifths occurring once. The chain couples TRBV5-5 to TRBJ2-7; TRBD1 agrees at 9 bases. Material for sequencing was PBMCs. The receptor was derived from a young woman in good health and CMV-seronegative. In DNA, the CDR3 is TGTGCCAGCAGCTTGCGCCGGGACAGGGTCTTAAGAGAGCAGTACTTC. It specifies CASSLRRDRVLREQYF.